These T cell receptor beta chains were read from a single sample in a study of control samples from healthy donors and cancer patients. The assay was immunoSEQ multiplex PCR, and TCRdb's table has in-frame clones only and misses some. This table has 55,000 to 65,000 clones, 70% to 90% appearing once. Sequencing input: PBMCs. These TCRs come from a woman aged 55-70 years with lung cancer. CDR3s include the opening cysteine and the closing phenylalanine or tryptophan. D genes are given only for firm matches. Expanded clones get a size class; other rows say once, few or many, or leave the size out.

v_call,clone_size,d_call,j_call,cdr3_nt,cdr3_aa
TRBV10-3,-,TRBD1,TRBJ1-6,TGTGCCAGTTCTACAGGGGGAAATTCACCCCTCCACTTT,CASSTGGNSPLHF
TRBV4-1,-,-,TRBJ1-4,TGCGCCAGCAGCCTCCCTCGGGGGAGTTCAACTAATGAAAAACTGTTTTTT,CASSLPRGSSTNEKLFF
TRBV7-8,-,-,TRBJ1-3,TGTGCCACCGGATTTCGAGGGGGGCCGAACACCATATATTTT,CATGFRGGPNTIYF
TRBV25-1,-,-,TRBJ1-4,TGTGCCAGCAGTGAATGGGGCGAAAAACTGTTTTTT,CASSEWGEKLFF
TRBV19,once,-,TRBJ2-1,TGTGCCAGTAGTGTTACAGGGTTTTACAATGAGCAGTTCTTC,CASSVTGFYNEQFF
TRBV28,-,-,TRBJ1-2,TGTGCCAGCAGAGTGGGAGGGTTTCTCGGCTACACCTTC,CASRVGGFLGYTF
TRBV19,-,-,TRBJ2-1,TGTGCCAGTATGTCCGCCAGGATCGACTACAATGAGCAGTTCTTC,CASMSARIDYNEQFF
TRBV2,-,TRBD1,TRBJ1-6,TGTGCCAGCAAGCCGGACAGGGGAGGCTCACCCCTCCACTTT,CASKPDRGGSPLHF
TRBV7-2,-,-,TRBJ2-5,TGTGCCAGCAGCCGTGGGGTAGCGCAAGAGACCCAGTACTTC,CASSRGVAQETQYF
TRBV6-1,-,-,TRBJ1-3,TGTGCCAGCAGTGAAGCAGCTGGAAACACCATATATTTT,CASSEAAGNTIYF
TRBV4-2,-,-,TRBJ1-5,TGTGCCAGCAGCCAAGATCCCCAGGGCGGCAATCAGCCCCAGCATTTT,CASSQDPQGGNQPQHF
TRBV11-3,-,-,TRBJ1-1,TGTGCCAGCAGCCGCGACAGTTTGAACACTGAAGCTTTCTTT,CASSRDSLNTEAFF
TRBV9,-,TRBD1,TRBJ1-2,TGTGCCAGCAGCGTAGGACAGGGAAACTATGGCTACACCTTC,CASSVGQGNYGYTF
TRBV11-2,-,TRBD2,TRBJ2-3,TGTGCCAGCAGCTCCCTCCGAGGACTAGCGGGGGGACGAACAGATACGCAGTATTTT,CASSSLRGLAGGRTDTQYF
TRBV10-3,-,-,TRBJ1-1,TGTGCCATCAGTGAGTCGGCAAACTTGAACACTGAAGCTTTCTTT,CAISESANLNTEAFF
TRBV28,-,-,TRBJ1-5,TGTGCCAGCAGTTTATCGCGCGGCGGGATAAAGCATTTT,CASSLSRGGIKHF
TRBV2,-,-,TRBJ1-1,TGTGCCAGCAGTGAAGTCGGGCAGGGCACTGAAGCTTTCTTT,CASSEVGQGTEAFF
TRBV4-2,-,TRBD2,TRBJ2-1,TGTGCCAGCAGCCCTGACTCAGGACGGACTAGCGGCTACAATGAGCAGTTCTTC,CASSPDSGRTSGYNEQFF
TRBV28,-,-,TRBJ1-5,TGTGCCAGCCCCCCGTCGGGGGCTATCGGCAATCAGCCCCAGCATTTT,CASPPSGAIGNQPQHF
TRBV30,-,TRBD2,TRBJ2-1,TGTGCCTGGGAGCGGGAGGGATACAATGAGCAGTTCTTC,CAWEREGYNEQFF
TRBV9,-,TRBD1,TRBJ1-2,TGTGCCAGCAGCGTAGGAGTGGGACAGGGCTATGGCTACACCTTC,CASSVGVGQGYGYTF
TRBV30,-,-,TRBJ2-5,TGTGCCTGGAGCAGTGAAGAGACCCAGTACTTC,CAWSSEETQYF
TRBV5-4,-,-,TRBJ2-5,TGTGCCAGCAGCTCCCAAGAGACCCAGTACTTC,CASSSQETQYF
TRBV25-1,once,-,TRBJ2-7,TGTGCCAGCAGTGAAGCGGGACTCCACGAGCAGTACTTC,CASSEAGLHEQYF
TRBV5-1,-,-,TRBJ2-3,TGCGCCAGCAGCTTTTATGTAGGGGGAGATACGCAGTATTTT,CASSFYVGGDTQYF
TRBV3-1/TRBV3-2,-,-,TRBJ1-3,TGTGCCAGCAGCCGACCAACAGGGATCTCTGGAAACACCATATATTTT,CASSRPTGISGNTIYF
TRBV19,-,-,TRBJ1-6,TGTGCCAGTAGTATCATCTATAATTCACCCCTCCACTTT,CASSIIYNSPLHF
TRBV2,-,-,TRBJ1-5,TGTGCCAGCAGTGTAAGGGCAGGGGATCAGCCCCAGCATTTT,CASSVRAGDQPQHF
TRBV5-1,-,TRBD1,TRBJ2-1,TGCGCCAGCAGCGCTGGACAGGGGGGCTTCAATGAGCAGTTCTTC,CASSAGQGGFNEQFF
TRBV5-4,-,-,TRBJ1-2,TGTGCCAGCAGCTTGGGGGTGGGTGGCTACACCTTC,CASSLGVGGYTF
TRBV28,-,-,TRBJ1-5,TGTGCCAGCAGTTTGTTCAGATATAGCAATCAGCCCCAGCATTTT,CASSLFRYSNQPQHF
TRBV30,-,-,TRBJ2-2,TGTGCCTGGAGTGTTACTAGTAGATCCACCGGGGAGCTGTTTTTT,CAWSVTSRSTGELFF
TRBV5-1,-,-,TRBJ2-1,TGCGCCAGCAGCTTGGAAGGAGGGGTATACAATGAGCAGTTCTTC,CASSLEGGVYNEQFF
TRBV27,-,TRBD2,TRBJ2-7,TGTGCCAGCAGTTTATGGGGACTAGCGGGAGGCTACGAGCAGTACTTC,CASSLWGLAGGYEQYF
TRBV10-2,-,TRBD1,TRBJ1-5,TGCGCCAGCATCGGGACAGGGTTCGATCAGCCCCAGCATTTT,CASIGTGFDQPQHF
TRBV6-5,-,-,TRBJ2-7,TGTGCCAGCAGTTACTCGACAGGAGACTCCTACGAGCAGTACTTC,CASSYSTGDSYEQYF
TRBV5-1,-,-,TRBJ1-6,TGCGCCAGCAGCCTGGACAGCTATTCACCCCTCCACTTT,CASSLDSYSPLHF
TRBV7-2,-,-,TRBJ2-2,TGTGCCAGCAGCCCAGGGGACGGAACCGGGGAGCTGTTTTTT,CASSPGDGTGELFF
TRBV5-1,-,TRBD1,TRBJ1-2,TGCGCCAGCAGCGCGGGCGCAGGGGGCCTTCTCTATGGCTACACCTTC,CASSAGAGGLLYGYTF
TRBV6-2/TRBV6-3,-,TRBD2,TRBJ2-3,TGTGCCAGCAGTTGGCTAGGACTAGCGGGGTACACAGATACGCAGTATTTT,CASSWLGLAGYTDTQYF
TRBV14,-,-,TRBJ1-2,TGTGCCAGCTCTACTTGGGGGGGCTACACCTTC,CASSTWGGYTF
TRBV7-6,-,-,TRBJ1-1,TGTGCCAGCAGCTTAGAACAGAACACTGAAGCTTTCTTT,CASSLEQNTEAFF
TRBV7-3,-,-,TRBJ2-1,TGTGCCAGCAGTCCGGGACGCAACAATGAGCAGTTCTTC,CASSPGRNNEQFF
TRBV7-3,once,-,TRBJ2-1,TGTGCCAGCTCGTTAGCTACCTACAATGAGCAGTTCTTC,CASSLATYNEQFF
TRBV24-1,few,TRBD2,TRBJ2-1,TGTGCCACCAGTGATTGGGCGACTAGCGGGAGTGGGGCAGGAAATGAGCAGTTCTTC,CATSDWATSGSGAGNEQFF
TRBV24-1,-,-,TRBJ1-2,TGTGCCACCAGCGACCGGGGGATGCTCGGCTACACCTTC,CATSDRGMLGYTF
TRBV4-2,-,TRBD1,TRBJ1-2,TGTGCCAGCAGCCAAGGACAGGGCTATGGCTACACCTTC,CASSQGQGYGYTF
TRBV29-1,-,-,TRBJ1-2,TGCAGCGTTGAACAACCGGGCTTTAATGGCTACACCTTC,CSVEQPGFNGYTF
TRBV27,-,-,TRBJ1-5,TGTGCCAGCAAGCGGGCGGCCAATGATCAGCCCCAGCATTTT,CASKRAANDQPQHF
TRBV18,-,-,TRBJ2-5,TGTGCCAGCTCACCAGACCAAGAGACCCAGTACTTC,CASSPDQETQYF